This T cell receptor (beta chain) is from a study of blood T cell repertoires in COVID-19. On the study more broadly: The study drew acute and convalescent COVID-19 samples from the United States, Italy and Spain.

The repertoire was sequenced with immunoSEQ multiplex PCR; TCRdb's copy has only in-frame clones and lacks some. The table records roughly 220,000 clones, about 79% of them present only once. This CDR3 is built from 14 residues. The germline V gene encodes CDR1 SGHRS and CDR2 YFSETQ. V was shortened by 4 bases and J by 6 bases, with 17 bases between the two germline ends. Everyone who took part was about 18 to 90 years old, and they came from roughly 25 US areas. Participants' reported clinical history set cohort assignment. The chain carries TRBV5-1 and TRBJ2-7; tentative D call: TRBD1 (5 bases). Specimen: PBMCs or T cells enriched from blood (not recorded which). This receptor was identified in a woman aged 35 to 49 with acute COVID-19. The CDR3 region has the DNA TGCGCCAGCAGCGACCGCCGCCAGGGCCTCGAGCAGTACTTC. Translated: CASSDRRQGLEQYF.